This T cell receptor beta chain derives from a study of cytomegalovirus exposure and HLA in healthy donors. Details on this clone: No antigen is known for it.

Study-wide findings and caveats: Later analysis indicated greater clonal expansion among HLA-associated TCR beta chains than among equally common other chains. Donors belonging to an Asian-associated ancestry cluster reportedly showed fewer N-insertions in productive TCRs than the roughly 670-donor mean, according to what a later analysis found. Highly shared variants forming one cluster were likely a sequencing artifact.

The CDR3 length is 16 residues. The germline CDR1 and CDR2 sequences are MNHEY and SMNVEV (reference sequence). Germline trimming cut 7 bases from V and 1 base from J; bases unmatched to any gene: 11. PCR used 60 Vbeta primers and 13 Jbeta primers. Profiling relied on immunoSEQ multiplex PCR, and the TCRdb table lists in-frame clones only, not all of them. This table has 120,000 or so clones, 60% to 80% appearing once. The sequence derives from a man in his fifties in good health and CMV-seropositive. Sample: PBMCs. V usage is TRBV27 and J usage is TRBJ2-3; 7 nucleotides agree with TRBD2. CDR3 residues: CASTLRASGGTDTQYF. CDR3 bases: TGTGCCAGCACCCTAAGGGCTAGCGGAGGCACAGATACGCAGTATTTT.